This T cell receptor beta chain was captured by sequencing in a study of T cells in localized non-small cell lung cancer. Profiled with immunoSEQ multiplex PCR; TCRdb holds only in-frame clones, not every one. Here the sample spans some 17,000 clones, more than 70% being singletons. The CDR3 spans 13 residues. Trimming removed 2 bases from V and 4 bases from J, with 8 bases in between. Germline lookup yields CDR1 MNHNY and CDR2 SVGAGI (reference sequence). Study findings and constraints: The study sequenced only one region of the tumor. As a result, intratumor heterogeneity could not be excluded and remains possible. There was higher T cell clonality in uninvolved adjacent lung than in tumor, and it was highest there. Prolonged overall survival went with higher T cell density in the blood. The appearance of a median approximately 57 of the top 100 tumor clones was seen in adjacent lung.

A note on this clone: The antigen is unknown.

This rearrangement joins TRBV6-6 to TRBJ2-5; D is possibly TRBD1 (5 bases). This sequence originates from a male donor older than 55 with stage III lung adenocarcinoma. Material: peripheral blood, obtained before any cancer treatment. CDR3 nucleotides: TGTGCCAGCAGTTACGGGCAGGGAGAGACCCAGTACTTC. Its translation: CASSYGQGETQYF.